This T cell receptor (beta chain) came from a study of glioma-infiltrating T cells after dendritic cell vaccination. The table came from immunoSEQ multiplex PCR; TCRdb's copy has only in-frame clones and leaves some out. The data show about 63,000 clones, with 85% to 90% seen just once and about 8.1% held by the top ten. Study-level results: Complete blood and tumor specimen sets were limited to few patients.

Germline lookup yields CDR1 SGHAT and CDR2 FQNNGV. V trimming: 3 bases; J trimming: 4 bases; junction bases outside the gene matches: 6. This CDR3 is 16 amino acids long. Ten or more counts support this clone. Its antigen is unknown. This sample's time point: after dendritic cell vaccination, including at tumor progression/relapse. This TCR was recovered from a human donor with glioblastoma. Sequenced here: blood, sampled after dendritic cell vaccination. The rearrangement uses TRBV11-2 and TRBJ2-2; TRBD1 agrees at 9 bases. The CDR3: CASSFDRGFTTGELFF. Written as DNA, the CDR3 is TGTGCCAGCAGCTTCGACAGGGGGTTTACCACCGGGGAGCTGTTTTTT.